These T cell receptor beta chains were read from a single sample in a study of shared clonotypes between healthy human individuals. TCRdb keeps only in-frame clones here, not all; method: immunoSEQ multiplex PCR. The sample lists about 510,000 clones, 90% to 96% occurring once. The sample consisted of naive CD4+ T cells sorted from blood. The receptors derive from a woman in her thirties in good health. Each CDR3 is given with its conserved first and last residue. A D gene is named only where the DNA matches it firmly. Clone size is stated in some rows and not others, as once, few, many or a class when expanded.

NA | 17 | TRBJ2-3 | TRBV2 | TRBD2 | CASSDGTSGRATDTQYF | TGTGCCAGCAGTGACGGGACTAGCGGGAGGGCCACAGATACGCAGTATTTT
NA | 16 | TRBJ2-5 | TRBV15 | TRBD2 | CATSRPGLKYQETQYF | TGTGCCACCAGCAGGCCGGGACTAAAGTACCAAGAGACCCAGTACTTC
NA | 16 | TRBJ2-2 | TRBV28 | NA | CAHSAGGLTNTGELFF | TGTGCCCACTCCGCTGGCGGGCTAACGAACACCGGGGAGCTGTTTTTT
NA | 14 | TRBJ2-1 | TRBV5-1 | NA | CASSLEIVGNEQFF | TGCGCCAGCAGCTTGGAGATCGTGGGGAATGAGCAGTTCTTC
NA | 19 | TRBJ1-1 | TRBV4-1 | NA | CASSQEGVRSAGARTEAFF | TGCGCCAGCAGCCAAGAGGGGGTCCGATCTGCGGGGGCGCGGACTGAAGCTTTCTTT
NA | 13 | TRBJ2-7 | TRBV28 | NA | CASRYQGRYEQYF | TGTGCCAGCAGGTACCAGGGGAGGTACGAGCAGTACTTC
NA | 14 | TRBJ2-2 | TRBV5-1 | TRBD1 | CASTLTGLPGELFF | TGCGCCAGCACCCTGACAGGGTTACCCGGGGAGCTGTTTTTT
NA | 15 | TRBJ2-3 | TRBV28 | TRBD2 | CASSRTSADTDTQYF | TGTGCCAGCAGTAGGACTAGCGCCGACACAGATACGCAGTATTTT
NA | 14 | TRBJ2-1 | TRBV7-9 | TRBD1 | CASSRRDSGDEQFF | TGTGCCAGCAGTCGCCGGGACAGCGGCGATGAGCAGTTCTTC
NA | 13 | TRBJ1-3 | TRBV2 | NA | CASSGESGNTIYF | TGTGCCAGCAGTGGGGAGTCAGGAAACACCATATATTTT
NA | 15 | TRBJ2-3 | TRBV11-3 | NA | CASSLGGVRTDTQYF | TGTGCCAGCAGCTTAGGCGGGGTTCGAACAGATACGCAGTATTTT
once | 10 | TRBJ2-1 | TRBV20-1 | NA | CSAPLDEQFF | TGCAGTGCTCCGCTGGATGAGCAGTTCTTC
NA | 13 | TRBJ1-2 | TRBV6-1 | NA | CASSLRDRDGYTF | TGTGCCAGCTCGCTCCGGGACCGAGATGGCTACACCTTC
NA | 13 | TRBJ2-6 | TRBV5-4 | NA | CASSLAGANVLTF | TGTGCCAGCAGCTTGGCCGGGGCCAACGTCCTGACTTTC
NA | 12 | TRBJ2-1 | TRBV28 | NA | CASSVNEREQFF | TGTGCCAGCAGCGTTAATGAGCGGGAGCAGTTCTTC
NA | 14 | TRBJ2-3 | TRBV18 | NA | CASSPRRPTDTQYF | TGTGCCAGCTCACCCCGCCGCCCCACAGATACGCAGTATTTT
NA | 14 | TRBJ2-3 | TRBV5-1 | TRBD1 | CASSSGQGTDTQYF | TGCGCCAGCAGCTCCGGACAGGGCACAGATACGCAGTATTTT
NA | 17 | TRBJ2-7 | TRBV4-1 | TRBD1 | CASSHITSGTGVYEQYF | TGCGCCAGCAGCCATATTACCTCCGGGACAGGGGTATACGAGCAGTACTTC
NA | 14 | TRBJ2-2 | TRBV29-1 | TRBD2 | CSVARGRLTGELFF | TGCAGCGTTGCTCGCGGGAGGCTCACCGGGGAGCTGTTTTTT
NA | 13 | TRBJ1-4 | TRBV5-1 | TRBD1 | CASSGTGSEKLFF | TGCGCCAGCAGCGGGACAGGTTCTGAAAAACTGTTTTTT
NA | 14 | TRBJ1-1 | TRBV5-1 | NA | CASSLESSNTEAFF | TGCGCCAGCAGCTTAGAATCGAGCAACACTGAAGCTTTCTTT
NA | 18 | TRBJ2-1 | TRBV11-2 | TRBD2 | CASSFSSWTSGSGNEQFF | TGTGCCAGCAGCTTTAGTTCCTGGACTAGCGGGAGCGGCAATGAGCAGTTCTTC
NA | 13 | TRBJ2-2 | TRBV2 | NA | CASRDLVYGELFF | TGTGCCAGCAGGGACCTAGTGTACGGGGAGCTGTTTTTT
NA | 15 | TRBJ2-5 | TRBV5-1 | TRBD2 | CASSLAGSGRETQYF | TGCGCCAGCAGCTTGGCGGGTAGCGGGAGAGAGACCCAGTACTTC
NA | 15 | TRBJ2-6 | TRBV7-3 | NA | CASSLMVSGANVLTF | TGTGCCAGCAGCTTAATGGTGTCTGGGGCCAACGTCCTAACTTTC
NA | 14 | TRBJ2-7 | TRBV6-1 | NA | CASSAGPRIHEQYF | TGTGCCAGCAGTGCCGGGCCGAGGATCCACGAGCAGTACTTC
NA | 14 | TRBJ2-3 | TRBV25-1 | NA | CASSDWGPTDTQYF | TGTGCCAGCAGTGACTGGGGGCCCACAGATACGCAGTATTTT
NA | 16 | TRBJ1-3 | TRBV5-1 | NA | CASSLGYRDPGNTIYF | TGCGCCAGCAGCTTGGGGTACAGGGATCCTGGAAACACCATATATTTT
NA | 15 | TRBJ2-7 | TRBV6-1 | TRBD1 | CASSEPGQGTYEQYF | TGTGCCAGCAGTGAACCGGGACAGGGGACCTACGAGCAGTACTTC
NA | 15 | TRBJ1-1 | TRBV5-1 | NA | CASSLDYGGNTEAFF | TGCGCCAGCAGCTTGGATTACGGGGGGAACACTGAAGCTTTCTTT
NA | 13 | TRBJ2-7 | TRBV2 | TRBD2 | CASRTSGLYEQYF | TGTGCCAGCAGGACTAGCGGGCTTTACGAGCAGTACTTC
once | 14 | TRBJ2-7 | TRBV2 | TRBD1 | CASTSGTGVYEQYF | TGTGCCAGCACCTCCGGGACAGGGGTCTACGAGCAGTACTTC
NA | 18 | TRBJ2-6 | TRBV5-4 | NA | CASLRILGVQSRANVLTF | TGTGCCAGCTTACGTATTCTTGGCGTACAAAGTCGGGCCAACGTCCTGACTTTC
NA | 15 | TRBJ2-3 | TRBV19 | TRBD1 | CASSMGQAKTFTQYF | TGTGCCAGTAGTATGGGACAGGCCAAAACTTTTACGCAGTATTTT
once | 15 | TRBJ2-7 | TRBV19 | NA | CASSMSSTGSYEQYF | TGTGCCAGTAGTATGTCCTCTACAGGGTCCTACGAGCAGTACTTC
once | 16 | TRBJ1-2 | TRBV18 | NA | CASSPPKGSSNYGYTF | TGTGCCAGCTCACCACCGAAGGGATCCTCTAACTATGGCTACACCTTC
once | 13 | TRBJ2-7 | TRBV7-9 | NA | CASSFNSGDEQYF | TGTGCCAGCAGCTTTAATTCAGGGGACGAGCAGTACTTC
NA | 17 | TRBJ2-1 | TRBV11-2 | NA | CASSLGPDPLFTNEQFF | TGTGCCAGCAGCTTGGGTCCAGATCCTTTATTTACCAATGAGCAGTTCTTC
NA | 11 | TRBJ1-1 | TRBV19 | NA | CASKVNTEAFF | TGTGCCAGTAAGGTGAACACTGAAGCTTTCTTT
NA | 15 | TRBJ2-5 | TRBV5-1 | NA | CASSSGGRVWETQYF | TGCGCCAGCAGCTCTGGTGGCCGGGTTTGGGAGACCCAGTACTTC
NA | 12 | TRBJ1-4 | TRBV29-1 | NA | CSGRLGPEKLFF | TGCAGCGGGCGACTGGGACCAGAAAAACTGTTTTTT
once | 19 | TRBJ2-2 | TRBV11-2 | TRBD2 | CASSSITTSGRENTGELFF | TGTGCCAGCAGCTCGATCACGACTAGCGGGAGGGAGAACACCGGGGAGCTGTTTTTT
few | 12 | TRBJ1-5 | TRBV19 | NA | CASSSYGWSQHF | TGTGCCAGTAGTTCTTATGGTTGGTCCCAGCATTTT
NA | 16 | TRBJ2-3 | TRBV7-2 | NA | CASSLKVKPIRDTQYF | TGTGCCAGCAGCTTAAAAGTGAAGCCTATCCGAGATACGCAGTATTTT
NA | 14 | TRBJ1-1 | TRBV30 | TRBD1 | CAWRRQGLNTEAFF | TGTGCCTGGCGTCGACAGGGTCTGAACACTGAAGCTTTCTTT
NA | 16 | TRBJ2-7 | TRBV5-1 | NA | CASRLAVGTLSYEQYF | TGCGCCAGCAGGTTGGCTGTGGGGACATTATCCTACGAGCAGTACTTC
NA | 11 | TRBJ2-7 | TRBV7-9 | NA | CASTREHEQYF | TGTGCCAGCACCCGGGAGCACGAGCAGTACTTC
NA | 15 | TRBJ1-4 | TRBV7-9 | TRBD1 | CASSLGTGEAEKLFF | TGTGCCAGCAGCTTGGGGACAGGGGAAGCTGAAAAACTGTTTTTT
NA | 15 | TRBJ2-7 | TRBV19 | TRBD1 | CASSREGQGAHEQYF | TGTGCCAGTAGTAGGGAAGGACAGGGGGCACACGAGCAGTACTTC
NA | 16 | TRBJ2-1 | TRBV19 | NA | CASSIFGLVGNNEQFF | TGTGCCAGTAGTATTTTCGGGTTAGTGGGTAACAATGAGCAGTTCTTC
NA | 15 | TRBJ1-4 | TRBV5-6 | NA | CASSLGQANNEKLFF | TGTGCCAGCAGCTTGGGACAGGCCAACAATGAAAAACTGTTTTTT
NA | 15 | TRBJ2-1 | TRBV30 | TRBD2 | CAWSTSGRATDEQFF | TGTGCCTGGAGTACTAGCGGGAGGGCCACAGATGAGCAGTTCTTC